This T cell receptor (beta chain) is from a study of cytomegalovirus exposure and HLA in healthy donors. PCR used 60 Vbeta primers and 13 Jbeta primers. Generated by immunoSEQ multiplex PCR, the TCRdb table keeps only in-frame clones and is missing some. The table has around 150,000 clones, roughly three quarters seen once. From germline, CDR1 is LNHNV and CDR2 YYDKDF (reference sequence). Trimming removed 0 bases at V and 7 bases at J, with 15 bases between. CDR3 length: 16 residues. This receptor was obtained from a woman aged 45-60 years in good health and CMV-seronegative. Sequencing was done on a sample of PBMCs. This chain connects TRBV15 to TRBJ1-4; D not resolved. The CDR3 region is CATSRDLGVRGEKLFF. The CDR3 coding sequence is TGTGCCACCAGCAGAGATCTGGGAGTTCGAGGTGAAAAACTGTTTTTT.